The 13 T cell receptor beta chains listed next were all sequenced from one sample in a study of T cell responses to AZD1222 COVID-19 vaccine. Sequenced by immunoSEQ multiplex PCR; TCRdb stores in-frame clones only, minus some. The table shows over 120,000 clones, with around nine tenths occurring only once. Sequences were derived from peripheral blood, sampled on day 0 of AZD1222 vaccination. These receptors all stem from an adult in good health.

This sequence joins TRBV5-6 and TRBJ2-1; D possibly corresponds to TRBD2 (5 bases). CDR1 SGHDT and CDR2 YYEEEE come from the germline V gene. Trimming left V 5 bases short and J 1 base short, with 10 bases between. This CDR3 has 14 amino acids. CDR3 nucleotide sequence: TGTGCCAGCAGTTTGAGCGGTTCCTACAATGAGCAGTTCTTC. Translated: CASSLSGSYNEQFF. Looking up the rest from reference TRBV5-6 and TRBJ2-1 gives the full variable domain: DAGVTQSPTHLIKTRGQQVTLRCSPKSGHDTVSWYQQALGQGPQFIFQYYEEEERQRGNFPDRFSGHQFPNYSSELNVNALLLGDSALYLCASSLSGSYNEQFFGPGTRLTVL.

V and J are TRBV28 and TRBJ2-3; possibly TRBD2 for D (7 bases). Trimming removed 6 bases at V and 4 bases at J, with 14 bases between. Germline assignment: CDR1 MDHEN and CDR2 SYDVKM. The CDR3 runs 14 residues. The CDR3, as DNA: TGTGCCAGCAGCCAGCTAGGGGGGGCAGATACGCAGTATTTT. Its protein product is CASSQLGGADTQYF.

This chain's CDR3 is CASSPQGNYGYTF. Written as DNA, the CDR3 is TGTGCCAGCAGCCCCCAGGGCAACTATGGCTACACCTTC. The V and J genes are TRBV12-3 or TRBV12-4 and TRBJ1-2; possibly TRBD1 for D (5 bases). V gave up 6 bases and J gave up 2 bases, with 10 bases separating them. The CDR3 is made up of 13 amino acids.

The V gene is TRBV28, the J gene TRBJ2-7, with a weak D call TRBD1 (5 bases). Germline-derived CDR1 and CDR2 are MDHEN and SYDVKM. The CDR3 loop spans 13 amino acids. The V gene lost 5 bases and the J gene lost 6 bases, with 14 bases spanning the gap. CDR3 sequence: CASSPRVRGEQYF. The DNA of the CDR3 is TGTGCCAGCAGTCCAAGGGTTAGGGGCGAGCAGTACTTC.

This chain joins TRBV21-1 and TRBJ1-6. TRBV21-1 is termed a pseudogene. The CDR3 totals 15 residues. Written as DNA, the CDR3 is TGTGCCAGCAGCACCGGGACCGCCGTCGGTTCACCCCTCCACTTT. Translation gives CASSTGTAVGSPLHF.

V gene TRBV5-4 combines with J gene TRBJ1-4; weak D call: TRBD1 (5 bases). CDR3 length: 16 residues. The V gene lost 4 bases and the J gene lost 3 bases, with 16 bases spanning the gap. Germline assignment: CDR1 SGHNT and CDR2 YYREEE (reference sequence). The CDR3 protein is CASSRSGAGPNEKLFF. The CDR3 DNA follows: TGTGCCAGCAGCCGTTCCGGGGCAGGGCCTAATGAAAAACTGTTTTTT.

The rearrangement joins TRBV19 to TRBJ2-1, with a possible D match to TRBD2 (5 bases). The germline CDR1 and CDR2 sequences are LNHDA and SQIVND (reference sequence). CDR3 length: 12 residues. V shed 6 bases and J shed 4 bases, with 7 bases lying between them. The CDR3 is CASSWTYNEQFF. The CDR3 region has the DNA TGTGCCAGTAGCTGGACTTACAATGAGCAGTTCTTC.

This clone turned up a few times. The chain links TRBV28 to TRBJ1-6, with D maybe TRBD1 (6 bases). CDR3 length equals 15 residues. CDR1 is MDHEN, CDR2 SYDVKM, per germline. Deletions cut 7 bases from V and 10 bases from J, with 20 bases between. The CDR3 DNA reads TGTGCCAGCACCACGGCGGACAGCTTCACCTCACCCCTCCACTTT. This codes for CASTTADSFTSPLHF.

The chain couples TRBV19 to TRBJ2-1; 7 bases match TRBD2. CDR3 length: 15 residues. Germline V gives CDR1 LNHDA, CDR2 SQIVND (reference sequence). The J segment lost 5 bases and the V segment lost 5 bases, leaving 9 bases of the junction unmatched. In DNA form, the CDR3 reads TGTGCCAGTAGTCTTGCTAGCGGAGCTAACAATGAGCAGTTCTTC. This sequence encodes CASSLASGANNEQFF.

This chain links TRBV11-3 with TRBJ2-1, with TRBD2 matching 10 bases. The CDR3 loop spans 20 amino acids. The germline CDR1 and CDR2 sequences are SGHNT and YENEEA. With V trimmed by 1 base and J by 6 bases, 18 bases remained unmatched. This CDR3 is CASSLGLAGVLGTRANEQFF. CDR3 DNA: TGTGCCAGCAGCTTAGGGCTAGCGGGAGTTTTGGGGACAAGAGCCAATGAGCAGTTCTTC.

The genes are TRBV27 and TRBJ1-5; no reliable D call. This CDR3 has 16 amino acids. CDR1 is MNHEY, CDR2 SMNVEV, per germline (reference sequence). V was trimmed by 4 bases and J by 1 base, leaving 14 bases between them. The chain's CDR3 is CASSYRPPRSNQPQHF. The CDR3 DNA reads as TGTGCCAGCAGTTATCGACCGCCAAGGAGCAATCAGCCCCAGCATTTT.

The CDR3: CASSLDLRGQDQPQHF. CDR3 sequence (DNA): TGTGCCAGCAGCTTAGATCTCAGGGGGCAGGATCAGCCCCAGCATTTT. This chain links TRBV7-2 with TRBJ1-5; 8 positions match TRBD1. The CDR3 is 16 residues long. Per the germline V gene, CDR1 is SGHTA and CDR2 is FQGNSA. V lost 1 base and J lost 5; bases outside the gene matches: 7. Drawing the rest from reference TRBV7-2 and TRBJ1-5, the complete variable domain is GAGVSQSPSNKVTEKGKDVELRCDPISGHTALYWYRQSLGQGLEFLIYFQGNSAPDKSGLPSDRFSAERTGGSVSTLTIQRTQQEDSAVYLCASSLDLRGQDQPQHFGDGTRLSIL.

The chain has TRBV7-2 and TRBJ2-1, with D maybe TRBD2 (6 bases). V lost 8 bases and J 6 bases, leaving 20 bases between the germline ends. In germline, CDR1 is SGHTA, CDR2 FQGNSA. The CDR3 totals 15 residues. The CDR3 loop reads CASGFTKAGLNEQFF. CDR3 in DNA: TGTGCCAGCGGTTTTACGAAAGCGGGCCTCAATGAGCAGTTCTTC.